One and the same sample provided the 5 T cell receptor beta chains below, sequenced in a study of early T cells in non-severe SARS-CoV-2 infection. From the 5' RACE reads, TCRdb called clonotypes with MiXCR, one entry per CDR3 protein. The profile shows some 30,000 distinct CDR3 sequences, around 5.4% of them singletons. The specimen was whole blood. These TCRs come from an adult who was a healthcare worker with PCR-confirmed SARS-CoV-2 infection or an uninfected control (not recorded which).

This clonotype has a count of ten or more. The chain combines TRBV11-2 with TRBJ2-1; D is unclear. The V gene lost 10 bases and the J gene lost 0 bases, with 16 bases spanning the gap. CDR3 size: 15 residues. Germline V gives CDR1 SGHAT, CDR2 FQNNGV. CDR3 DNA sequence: TGTGCCACTCCAAAGCGTTCAAGCTCCTACAATGAGCAGTTCTTC. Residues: CATPKRSSSYNEQFF.

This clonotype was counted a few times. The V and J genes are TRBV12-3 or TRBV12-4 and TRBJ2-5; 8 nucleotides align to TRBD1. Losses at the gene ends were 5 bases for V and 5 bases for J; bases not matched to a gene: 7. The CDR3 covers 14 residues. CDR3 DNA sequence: TGTGCCAGCAGTAAAGCAGGGGGCTGGGAGACCCAGTACTTC. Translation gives CASSKAGGWETQYF.

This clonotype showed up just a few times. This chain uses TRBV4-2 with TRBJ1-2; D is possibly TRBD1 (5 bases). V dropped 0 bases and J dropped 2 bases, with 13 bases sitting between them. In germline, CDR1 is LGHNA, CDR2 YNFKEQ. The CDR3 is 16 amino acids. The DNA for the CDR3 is TGTGCCAGCAGCCAAGACACAACGGGGGGAAACTATGGCTACACCTTC. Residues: CASSQDTTGGNYGYTF.

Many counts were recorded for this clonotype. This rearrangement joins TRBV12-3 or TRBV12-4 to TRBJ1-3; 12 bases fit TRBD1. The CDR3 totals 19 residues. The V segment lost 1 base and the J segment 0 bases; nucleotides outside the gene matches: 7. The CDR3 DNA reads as TGTGCCAGCAGTTTAGTCGGGACAGGGGGCCTCGGCTCTGGAAACACCATATATTTT. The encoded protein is CASSLVGTGGLGSGNTIYF.

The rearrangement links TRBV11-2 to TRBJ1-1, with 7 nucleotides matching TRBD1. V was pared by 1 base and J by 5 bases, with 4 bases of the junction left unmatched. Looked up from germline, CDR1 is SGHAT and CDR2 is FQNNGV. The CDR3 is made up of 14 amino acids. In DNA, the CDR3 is TGTGCCAGCAGCTTAGCCAGGGGGGAAACTGAAGCTTTCTTT. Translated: CASSLARGETEAFF.